This T cell receptor (beta chain) was recorded in a study of Ad26.COV2.S vaccination and SARS-CoV-2 variants. Study observations and caveats: Placebo recipients had lower spike-specific TCR breadth than vaccine recipients. Spike-specific responses of CD8+ and CD4+ T cells were reported to display substantial breadth after vaccination.

On this clone: Its target is unknown.

V shed 3 bases and J shed 6 bases, with 12 bases lying between them. CDR3 size: 12 residues. Germline CDR1 DFQATT, CDR2 SNEGSKA (reference sequence). The treatment denotes: some 20 received Ad26.COV2.S at low or high dose, single or two shots; roughly 5 received placebo; per-sample allocation not given. Day 63 after the first injection of vaccine or placebo was the sampling time. Vaccine was an Ad26 vector expressing Wuhan-strain SARS-CoV-2 spike. This table comes from immunoSEQ multiplex PCR, and its TCRdb copy is limited to in-frame clones, with some not included. The sample contains more than 250,000 clones, more than 70% of which appear only once.

This specimen consisted of peripheral blood, obtained in a trial of Ad26.COV2.S vaccine versus placebo. V is TRBV20-1 and J is TRBJ2-7; no reliable D call. The sequence came from a person aged 18-65 years who received the Ad26.COV2.S COVID-19 vaccine or a placebo. The CDR3 sequence is CSASLVDGEQYF. CDR3 bases: TGCAGTGCTAGTTTAGTTGACGGCGAGCAGTACTTC.